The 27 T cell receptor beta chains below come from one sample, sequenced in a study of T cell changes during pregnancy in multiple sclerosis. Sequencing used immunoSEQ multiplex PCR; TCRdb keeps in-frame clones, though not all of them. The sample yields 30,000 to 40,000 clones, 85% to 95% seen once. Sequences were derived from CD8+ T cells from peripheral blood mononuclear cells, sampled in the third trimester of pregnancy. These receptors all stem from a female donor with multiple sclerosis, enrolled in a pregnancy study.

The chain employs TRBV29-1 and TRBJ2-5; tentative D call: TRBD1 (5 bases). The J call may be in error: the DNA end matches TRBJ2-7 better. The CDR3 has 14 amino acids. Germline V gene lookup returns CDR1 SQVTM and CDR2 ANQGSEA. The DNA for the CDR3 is TGCAGCGCGGCAGGGTACAGGAGCTCCTACGAGCAGTACTTC. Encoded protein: CSAAGYRSSYEQYF.

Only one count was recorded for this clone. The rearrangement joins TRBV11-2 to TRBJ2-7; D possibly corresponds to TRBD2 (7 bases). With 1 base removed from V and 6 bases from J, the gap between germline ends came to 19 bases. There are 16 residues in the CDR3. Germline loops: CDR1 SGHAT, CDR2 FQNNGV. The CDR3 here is CASSLVGGPLGLEQYF. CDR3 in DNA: TGTGCCAGCAGCTTAGTGGGGGGGCCTCTAGGACTCGAGCAGTACTTC.

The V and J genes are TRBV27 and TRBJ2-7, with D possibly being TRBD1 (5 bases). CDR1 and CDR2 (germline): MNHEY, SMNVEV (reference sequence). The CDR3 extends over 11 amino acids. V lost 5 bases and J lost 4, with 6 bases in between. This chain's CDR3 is CASSQGYEQYF. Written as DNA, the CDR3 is TGTGCCAGCAGTCAGGGTTACGAGCAGTACTTC.

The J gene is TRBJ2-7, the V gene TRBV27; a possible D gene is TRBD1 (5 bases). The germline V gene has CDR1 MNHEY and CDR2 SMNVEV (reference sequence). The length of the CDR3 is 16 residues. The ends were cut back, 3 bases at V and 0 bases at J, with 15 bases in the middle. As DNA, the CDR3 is TGTGCCAGCAGTTTCAGTACAGGCGAATTCTCCTACGAGCAGTACTTC. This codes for CASSFSTGEFSYEQYF.

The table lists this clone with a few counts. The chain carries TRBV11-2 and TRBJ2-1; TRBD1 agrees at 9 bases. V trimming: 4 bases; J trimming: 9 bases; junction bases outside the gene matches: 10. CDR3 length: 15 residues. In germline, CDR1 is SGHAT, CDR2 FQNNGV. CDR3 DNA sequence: TGTGCCAGCAGCTCGGGGACAGGGCCTTTTAGTGAGCAGTTCTTC. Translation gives CASSSGTGPFSEQFF.

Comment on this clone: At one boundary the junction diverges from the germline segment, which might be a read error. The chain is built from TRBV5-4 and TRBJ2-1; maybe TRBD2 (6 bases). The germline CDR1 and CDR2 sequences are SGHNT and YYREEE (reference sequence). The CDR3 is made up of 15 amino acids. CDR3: CASSWFAGSGSEKFF. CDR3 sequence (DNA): TGTGCCAGCAGCTGGTTTGCGGGGTCGGGCAGTGAGAAGTTCTTC.

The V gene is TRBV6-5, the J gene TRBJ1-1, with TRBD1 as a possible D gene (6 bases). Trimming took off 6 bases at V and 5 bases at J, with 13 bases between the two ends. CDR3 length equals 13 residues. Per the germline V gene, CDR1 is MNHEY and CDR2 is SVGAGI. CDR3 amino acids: CASSIHRETEAFF. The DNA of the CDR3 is TGTGCCAGCAGCATCCACAGGGAAACTGAAGCTTTCTTT.

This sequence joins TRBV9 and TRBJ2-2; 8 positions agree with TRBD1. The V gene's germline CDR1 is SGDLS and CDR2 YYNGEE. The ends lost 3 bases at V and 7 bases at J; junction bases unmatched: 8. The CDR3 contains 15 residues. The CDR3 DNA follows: TGTGCCAGCAGCGACGACAGGGGACGGAGCGGGGAGCTGTTTTTT. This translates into CASSDDRGRSGELFF.

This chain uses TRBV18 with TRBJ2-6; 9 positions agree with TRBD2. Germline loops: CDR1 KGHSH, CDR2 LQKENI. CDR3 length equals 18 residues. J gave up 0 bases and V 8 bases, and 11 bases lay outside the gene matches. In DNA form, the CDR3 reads TGTGCCAGCACCCACCAGCGGGGGGACTACTCTGGGGCCAACGTCCTGACTTTC. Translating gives CASTHQRGDYSGANVLTF. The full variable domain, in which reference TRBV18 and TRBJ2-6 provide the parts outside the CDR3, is NAGVMQNPRHLVRRRGQEARLRCSPMKGHSHVYWYRQLPEEGLKFMVYLQKENIIDESGMPKERFSAEFPKEGPSILRIQQVVRGDSAAYFCASTHQRGDYSGANVLTFGAGSRLTVL.

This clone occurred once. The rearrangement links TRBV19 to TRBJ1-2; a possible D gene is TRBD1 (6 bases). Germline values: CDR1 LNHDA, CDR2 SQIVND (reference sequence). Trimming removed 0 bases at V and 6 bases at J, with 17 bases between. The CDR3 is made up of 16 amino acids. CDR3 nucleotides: TGTGCCAGTAGTATAGATCTCGAAGGGGGTGAGGATGGCTACACCTTC. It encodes CASSIDLEGGEDGYTF.

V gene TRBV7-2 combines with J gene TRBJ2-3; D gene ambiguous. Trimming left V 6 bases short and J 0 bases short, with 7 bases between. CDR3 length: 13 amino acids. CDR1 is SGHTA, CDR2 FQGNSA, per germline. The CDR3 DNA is TGTGCCAGCAGGCATACTAGCACAGATACGCAGTATTTT. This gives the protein CASRHTSTDTQYF.

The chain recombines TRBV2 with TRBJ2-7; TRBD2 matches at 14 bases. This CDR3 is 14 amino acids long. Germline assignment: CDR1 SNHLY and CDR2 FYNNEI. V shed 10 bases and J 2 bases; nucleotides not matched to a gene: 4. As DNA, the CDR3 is TGTGCCACCGCGACTAGCGGGGGGGCCTACGAGCAGTACTTC. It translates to CATATSGGAYEQYF.

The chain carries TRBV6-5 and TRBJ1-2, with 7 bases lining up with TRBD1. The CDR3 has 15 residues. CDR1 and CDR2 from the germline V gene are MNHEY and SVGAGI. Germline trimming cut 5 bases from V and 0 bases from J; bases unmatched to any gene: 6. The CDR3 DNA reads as TGTGCCAGCAGTAACACAGGGGCCGCTAACTATGGCTACACCTTC. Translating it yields CASSNTGAANYGYTF.

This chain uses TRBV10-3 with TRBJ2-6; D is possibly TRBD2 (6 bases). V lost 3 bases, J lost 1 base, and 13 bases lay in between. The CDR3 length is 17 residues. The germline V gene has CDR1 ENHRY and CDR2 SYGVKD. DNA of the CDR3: TGTGCCATCAGTGATTGGGGCGCGGGGTCTGGGGCCAACGTCCTGACTTTC. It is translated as CAISDWGAGSGANVLTF.

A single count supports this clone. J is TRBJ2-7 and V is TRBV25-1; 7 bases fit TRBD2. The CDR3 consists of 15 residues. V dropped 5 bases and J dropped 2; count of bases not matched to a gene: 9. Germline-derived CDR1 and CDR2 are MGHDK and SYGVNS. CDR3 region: CASSPWGGAPYEQYF. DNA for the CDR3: TGTGCCAGCAGTCCCTGGGGAGGGGCGCCCTACGAGCAGTACTTC.

CDR3 region: CASSILLASYNEQFF. DNA for the CDR3: TGTGCCAGTAGTATCTTGCTAGCGTCCTACAATGAGCAGTTCTTC. The chain joins TRBV19 to TRBJ2-1, with D possibly TRBD2 on 6 matching bases. The germline gives CDR1 LNHDA, CDR2 SQIVND (reference sequence). The CDR3 has 15 residues. The V end lost 3 bases, the J end lost 1 base, and 10 bases lay between the germline ends.

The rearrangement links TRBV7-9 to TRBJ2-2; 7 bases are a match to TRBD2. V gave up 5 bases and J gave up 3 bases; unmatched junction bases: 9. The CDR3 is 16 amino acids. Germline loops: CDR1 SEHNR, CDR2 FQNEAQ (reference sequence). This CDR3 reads CASSPGLVSDTGELFF. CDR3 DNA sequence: TGTGCCAGCAGCCCAGGACTAGTTTCGGACACCGGGGAGCTGTTTTTT.

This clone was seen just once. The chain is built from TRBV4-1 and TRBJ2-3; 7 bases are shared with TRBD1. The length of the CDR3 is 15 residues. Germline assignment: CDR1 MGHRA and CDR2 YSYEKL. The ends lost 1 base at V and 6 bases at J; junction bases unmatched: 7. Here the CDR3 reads CASSQGTGESDTQYF. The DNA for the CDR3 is TGCGCCAGCAGCCAAGGAACAGGGGAATCGGATACGCAGTATTTT.

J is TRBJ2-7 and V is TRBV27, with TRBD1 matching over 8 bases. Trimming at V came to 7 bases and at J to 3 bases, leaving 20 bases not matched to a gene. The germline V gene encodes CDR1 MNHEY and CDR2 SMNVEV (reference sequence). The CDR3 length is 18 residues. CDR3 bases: TGTGCCAGCACTATCCTCAGGGGGCCTTTTATTGGTTTCTACGAGCAGTACTTC. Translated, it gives CASTILRGPFIGFYEQYF.

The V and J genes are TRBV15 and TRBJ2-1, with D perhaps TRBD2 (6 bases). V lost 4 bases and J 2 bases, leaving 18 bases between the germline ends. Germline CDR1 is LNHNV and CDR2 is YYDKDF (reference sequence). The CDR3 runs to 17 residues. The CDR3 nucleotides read TGTGCCACCAGCACCTCGGGGGACCGTAGTCCCTACAATGAGCAGTTCTTC. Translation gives CATSTSGDRSPYNEQFF.

The CDR3 is CASSPTSGVYREQYF. The CDR3 coding sequence is TGTGCCAGCTCACCAACTAGCGGGGTATATAGGGAGCAGTACTTC. The chain has TRBV18 and TRBJ2-7; TRBD2 matches 10 bases. The germline V gene encodes CDR1 KGHSH and CDR2 LQKENI. Trimming took 2 bases from V and 7 from J; bases not matched to a gene: 8. This CDR3 is 15 amino acids long.

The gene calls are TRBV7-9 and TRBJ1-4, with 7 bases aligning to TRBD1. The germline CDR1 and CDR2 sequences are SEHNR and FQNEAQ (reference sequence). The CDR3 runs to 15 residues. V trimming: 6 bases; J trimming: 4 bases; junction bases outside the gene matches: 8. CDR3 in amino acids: CASRRGQDYNEKLFF. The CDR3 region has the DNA TGTGCCAGCAGACGCGGACAGGACTATAATGAAAAACTGTTTTTT.

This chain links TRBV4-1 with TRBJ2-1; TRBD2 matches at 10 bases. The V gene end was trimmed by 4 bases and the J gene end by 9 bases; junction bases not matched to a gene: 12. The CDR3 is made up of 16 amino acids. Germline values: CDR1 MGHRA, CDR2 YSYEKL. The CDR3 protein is CASSLAPLAGESEQFF. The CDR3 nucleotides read TGCGCCAGCAGCCTTGCCCCGCTAGCGGGGGAGAGTGAGCAGTTCTTC.

CDR3 sequence (DNA): TGCGCCAGCAGCCAAGACCCCGGCGGGGAGCTGTTTTTT. Residues: CASSQDPGGELFF. This chain uses TRBV4-1 with TRBJ2-2; D uncertain. The CDR3 has 13 amino acids. Germline V gene data show CDR1 as MGHRA and CDR2 as YSYEKL. Trimming removed 0 bases from V and 7 bases from J, with 6 bases in between.

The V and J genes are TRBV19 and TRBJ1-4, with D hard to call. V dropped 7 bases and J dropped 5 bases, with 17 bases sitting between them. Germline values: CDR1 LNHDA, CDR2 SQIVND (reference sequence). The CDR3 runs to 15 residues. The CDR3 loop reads CASISRAGLNEKLFF. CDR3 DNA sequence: TGTGCCAGTATCAGTCGGGCGGGGTTGAATGAAAAACTGTTTTTT.

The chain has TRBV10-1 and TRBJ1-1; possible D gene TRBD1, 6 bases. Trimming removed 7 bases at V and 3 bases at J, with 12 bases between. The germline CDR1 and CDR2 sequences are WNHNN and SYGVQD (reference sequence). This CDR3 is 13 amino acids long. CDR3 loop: CASKNREHTEAFF. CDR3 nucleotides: TGCGCCAGCAAGAACAGGGAACACACTGAAGCTTTCTTT.

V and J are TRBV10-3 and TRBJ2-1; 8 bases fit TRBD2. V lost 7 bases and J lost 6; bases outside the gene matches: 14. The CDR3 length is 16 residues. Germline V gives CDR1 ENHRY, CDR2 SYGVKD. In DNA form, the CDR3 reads TGTGCCATCACCCAGGGCGGGGTAGCGGGGATCAATGAGCAGTTCTTC. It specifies CAITQGGVAGINEQFF.